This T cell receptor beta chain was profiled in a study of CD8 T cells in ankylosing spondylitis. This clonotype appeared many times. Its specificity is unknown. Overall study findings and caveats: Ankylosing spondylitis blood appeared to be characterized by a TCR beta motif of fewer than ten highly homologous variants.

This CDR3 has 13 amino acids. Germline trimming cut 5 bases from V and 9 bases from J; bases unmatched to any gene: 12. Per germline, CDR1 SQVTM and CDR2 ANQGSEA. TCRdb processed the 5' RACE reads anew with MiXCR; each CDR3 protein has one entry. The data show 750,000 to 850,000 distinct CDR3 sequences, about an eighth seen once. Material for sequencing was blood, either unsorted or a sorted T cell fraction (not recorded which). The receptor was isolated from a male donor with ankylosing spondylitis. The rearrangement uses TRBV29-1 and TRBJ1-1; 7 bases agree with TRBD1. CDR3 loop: CSVIFTSTGQAFF. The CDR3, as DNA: TGCAGCGTTATATTTACATCGACAGGGCAAGCTTTCTTT.